This paragraph reports one T cell receptor (beta chain). Its cognate antigen is unknown. These data come from a study of OX40 agonist ivuxolimab in advanced cancers. Only in-frame clones appear in the TCRdb table, and some are missing; sequencing was by immunoSEQ multiplex PCR. The table records around 45,000 clones, 88% of them present only once. General observations from the study: Undetermined was the antigen specificity of the expanded peripheral T cells.

CDR1 and CDR2 from the germline V gene are SGDLS and YYNGEE. This CDR3 comprises 15 residues. V lost 5 bases, J lost 10 bases, and 22 bases lay in between. The V call is TRBV9, the J call TRBJ2-1, with D hard to call. The clonotype comes from an adult with an advanced solid tumor such as melanoma, head and neck, liver or kidney cancer. This sample comprised CD4+ or CD8+ T cells sorted from blood, obtained in a trial of the OX40 agonist ivuxolimab. The CDR3 DNA follows: TGTGCCAGCAGACAAAGAAGCACTCCCGTGGGCGAGCAGTTCTTC. Translating gives CASRQRSTPVGEQFF.